The clone carrying this T cell receptor (beta chain) was counted a single time. This entry belongs to a study of cytomegalovirus exposure and HLA in healthy donors. Use of 60 Vbeta and 13 Jbeta primers characterized the PCR. Measured with immunoSEQ multiplex PCR; TCRdb has only the in-frame clones, and not every one. The table records 200,000 to 300,000 clones, 70% to 90% of them present only once. CDR1 LGHNA and CDR2 YSLEER come from the germline V gene. The CDR3 runs 16 residues. The ends were cut back, 0 bases at V and 4 bases at J, with 15 bases in the middle. The material sequenced was PBMCs. The J gene is TRBJ1-2, the V gene TRBV4-3, with D hard to call. The clonotype originates from a woman in her thirties or forties in good health and CMV-seropositive. The CDR3 spells CASSQDLGGTGYGYTF. The DNA for the CDR3 is TGCGCCAGCAGCCAAGATCTTGGAGGCACGGGCTATGGCTACACCTTC.